This T cell receptor (beta chain) comes out of a study of shared clonotypes between healthy human individuals. Study outcomes and limitations: Only blood underwent sampling, and tissue repertoires likely differ. Roughly 5% of naive CD4 clonotypes were common to several donors. Larger richness was generally estimated for naive than memory subsets.

Naive CD8 cells lacked CD45RO, underwent positive selection for CCR7 and left out terminally differentiated effector memory CD45RA+ cells. All donors were healthy HIV-negative adults lacking recent acute infections or vaccinations. The CDR3 spans 15 residues. Per the germline V gene, CDR1 is PRHDT and CDR2 is FYEKMQ (reference sequence). Between the trimmed V and J ends, which lost 8 bases and 7 bases, there was a span of 23 bases. Profiling relied on immunoSEQ multiplex PCR, and the TCRdb table lists in-frame clones only, not all of them. This sample has about 2.1 million clones, with around 93% found just once. Note on this clone: Its antigen is not identified.

The TCR sequence derives from a man between 18 and 29 years old in good health. Some clones in this sample may be carry-over from other donors' samples. V and J are TRBV13 and TRBJ1-2, with D tentatively TRBD1 (6 bases). Sample: naive CD8+ T cells from PBMCs. The CDR3: CASLGVDSRRGGYTF. CDR3 sequence (DNA): TGTGCCAGCCTCGGGGTAGACTCCCGCAGGGGTGGCTACACCTTC.